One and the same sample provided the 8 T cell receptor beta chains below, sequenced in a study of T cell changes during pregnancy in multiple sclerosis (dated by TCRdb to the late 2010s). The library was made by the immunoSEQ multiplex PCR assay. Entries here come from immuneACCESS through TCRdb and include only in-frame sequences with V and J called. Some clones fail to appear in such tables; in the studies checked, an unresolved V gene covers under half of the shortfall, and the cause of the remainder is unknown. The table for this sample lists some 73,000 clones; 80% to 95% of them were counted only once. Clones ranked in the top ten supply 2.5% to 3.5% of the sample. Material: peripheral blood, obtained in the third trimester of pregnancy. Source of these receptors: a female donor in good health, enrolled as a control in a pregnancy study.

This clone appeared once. CDR3 protein: CAFSRGRNTEAFF. In DNA, the CDR3 is TGTGCCTTCTCCAGGGGAAGGAACACTGAAGCTTTCTTT. V is TRBV30 and J is TRBJ1-1; possible D gene TRBD1, 6 bases. The CDR3 totals 13 residues. V lost 7 bases and J lost 1, with 13 bases in between. Germline CDR1 reads GTSNPN; CDR2 reads SVGIG (reference sequence).

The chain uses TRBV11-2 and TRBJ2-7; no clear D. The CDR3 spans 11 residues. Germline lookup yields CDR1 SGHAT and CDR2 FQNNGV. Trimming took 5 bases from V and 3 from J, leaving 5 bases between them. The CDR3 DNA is TGTGCCAGCAGCGTCAGCTACGAGCAGTACTTC. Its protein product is CASSVSYEQYF.

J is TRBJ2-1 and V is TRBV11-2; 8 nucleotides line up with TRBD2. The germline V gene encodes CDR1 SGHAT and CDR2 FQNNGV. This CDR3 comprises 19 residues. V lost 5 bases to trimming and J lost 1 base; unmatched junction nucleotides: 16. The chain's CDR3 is CASSPKRGGLGASYNEQFF. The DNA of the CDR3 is TGTGCCAGCAGCCCCAAACGGGGGGGACTAGGTGCATCCTACAATGAGCAGTTCTTC.

In DNA form, the CDR3 reads TGTGCCAGCAGCTATCGGGGACAGGGACGTGAGCAGTTCTTC. Its translation is CASSYRGQGREQFF. The rearrangement uses TRBV13 and TRBJ2-1; 9 positions agree with TRBD1. The CDR3 has 14 amino acids. CDR1 is PRHDT, CDR2 FYEKMQ, per germline (reference sequence). The junction had 7 bases not matched to a gene; V was cut back by 4 bases and J by 9 bases.

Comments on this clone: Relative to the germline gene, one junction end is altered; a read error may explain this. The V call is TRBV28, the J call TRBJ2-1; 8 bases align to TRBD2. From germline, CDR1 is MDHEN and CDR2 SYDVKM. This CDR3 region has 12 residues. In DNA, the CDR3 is TGTGCCAGCAGTGACCAAACTAGCGGCAGAATCTTC. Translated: CASSDQTSGRIF.

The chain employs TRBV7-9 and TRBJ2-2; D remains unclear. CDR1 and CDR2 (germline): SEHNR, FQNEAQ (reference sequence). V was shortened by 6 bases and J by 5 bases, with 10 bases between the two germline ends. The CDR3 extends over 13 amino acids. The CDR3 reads CASRIQVTGELFF. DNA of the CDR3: TGTGCCAGCAGGATACAAGTGACCGGGGAGCTGTTTTTT. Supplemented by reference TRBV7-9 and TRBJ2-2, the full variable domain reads DTGVSQNPRHKITKRGQNVTFRCDPISEHNRLYWYRQTLGQGPEFLTYFQNEAQLEKSRLLSDRFSAERPKGSFSTLEIQRTEQGDSAMYLCASRIQVTGELFFGEGSRLTVL.

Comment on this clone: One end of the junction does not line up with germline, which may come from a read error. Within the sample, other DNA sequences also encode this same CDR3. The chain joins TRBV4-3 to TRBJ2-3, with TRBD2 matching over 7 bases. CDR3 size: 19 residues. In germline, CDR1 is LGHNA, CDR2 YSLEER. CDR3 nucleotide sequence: TGCGCCAGCAGCCAAGATAACTGGCCGGCGGGAGTGAACACAGATACACAGTATTTT. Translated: CASSQDNWPAGVNTDTQYF.

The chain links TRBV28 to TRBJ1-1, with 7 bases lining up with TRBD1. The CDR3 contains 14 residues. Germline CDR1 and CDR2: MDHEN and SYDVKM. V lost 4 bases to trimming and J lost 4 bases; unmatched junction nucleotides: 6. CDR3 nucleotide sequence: TGTGCCAGCAGTTCTTTCACAGGGGCCACTGAAGCTTTCTTT. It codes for CASSSFTGATEAFF.